What follows are 3 T cell receptor beta chains derived from one specimen sequenced in a study of CD8 T cells in Susac syndrome. cDNA came from about 0.5 to 1 ug RNA primed by random hexamers. Each CDR3 protein gets one entry after TCRdb re-called the immunoSEQ multiplex PCR reads with MiXCR. Among about 300,000 distinct CDR3 sequences listed, approximately 85% were seen once. The sample consisted of CD8+ T cells from PBMCs. These receptors all come from a human donor with multiple sclerosis.

The genes are TRBV7-9 and TRBJ1-1; D gene ambiguous. The germline V gene has CDR1 SEHNR and CDR2 FQNEAQ (reference sequence). The CDR3 sequence is 15 residues long. The ends were cut back, 1 base at V and 0 bases at J, with 9 bases in the middle. In nucleotides, the CDR3 is TGTGCCAGCAGCTTAGTCAGAGGGATGAACACTGAAGCTTTCTTT. Translation gives CASSLVRGMNTEAFF.

This clonotype was detected only a few times. The genes are TRBV28 and TRBJ2-5, with D possibly being TRBD2 (5 bases). Per germline, CDR1 MDHEN and CDR2 SYDVKM. V dropped 3 bases and J dropped 3 bases, with 11 bases sitting between them. This CDR3 region has 14 residues. CDR3 DNA: TGTGCCAGCAGTTTTTTGGCCGGGGAAGAGACCCAGTACTTC. It specifies CASSFLAGEETQYF.

The chain employs TRBV7-2 and TRBJ2-3, with 8 bases aligning to TRBD2. This CDR3 spans 16 amino acids. Trimming cost V 5 bases and J 4 bases; bases outside gene matches: 11. Germline V gene data show CDR1 as SGHTA and CDR2 as FQGNSA. Here the CDR3 DNA reads TGTGCCAGCAGCCACATTGGGCGGGAGGAAGCAGATACGCAGTATTTT. This gives the protein CASSHIGREEADTQYF. The full variable domain, completed using reference TRBV7-2 and TRBJ2-3, is GAGVSQSPSNKVTEKGKDVELRCDPISGHTALYWYRQSLGQGLEFLIYFQGNSAPDKSGLPSDRFSAERTGGSVSTLTIQRTQQEDSAVYLCASSHIGREEADTQYFGPGTRLTVL.